This T cell receptor beta chain was retrieved from a study of cytomegalovirus exposure and HLA in healthy donors. V was shortened by 5 bases and J by 3 bases, with 11 bases between the two germline ends. Germline values: CDR1 LNHDA, CDR2 SQIVND (reference sequence). There are 14 residues in the CDR3. The PCR ran on 60 Vbeta and 13 Jbeta primers. This table comes from immunoSEQ multiplex PCR, and its TCRdb copy is limited to in-frame clones, with some not included. The sample consists of 30,000 to 40,000 clones, approximately 90% of them appearing once. V and J are TRBV19 and TRBJ2-1; no clear D gene. The sample consisted of PBMCs. The receptor was derived from a woman between 18 and 29 years old in good health and CMV-seronegative. CDR3 nucleotides: TGTGCCAGTAGTGTGATGGGCAGCTACAATGAGCAGTTCTTC. It encodes CASSVMGSYNEQFF.